The sequence of this TCR beta chain was determined in a study of T cells expressing NK-cell markers. Overall study context: The study drew TCR beta repertoires from sorted CD3+CD56+NKG2C+, CD3+CD56+NKG2C- and CD3+CD56-NKG2C+ T cells. Seven of the eight sequenced donors were HCMV-seropositive; one was seronegative.

CDR3 length equals 17 residues. Germline CDR1 is MNHEY and CDR2 is SMNVEV (reference sequence). Concerning this clonotype itself: No antigen is known for it.

Notes on the study in general: Expanded NKG2C+ T cell clones were not confirmed as HCMV-specific.

UMI-tagged 5'RACE template switching yielded the TCR beta cDNA. From its re-call of the 5' RACE reads, TCRdb lists each CDR3 protein once, without DNA. The listing contains fewer than 400,000 distinct CDR3 sequences. The source of this sequence is a woman aged 45-65 years in good health. The sample taken for sequencing was blood T cells: a sorted CD56 or NKG2C T cell subset, CD4+ or CD8+ T cells, or bulk PBMC T cells (not recorded which). This chain links TRBV27 with TRBJ2-3; TCRdb calls TRBD2, which cannot be checked without DNA. The CDR3 loop reads CASSALRTGGYSDTQYF.